This passage covers 26 T cell receptor beta chains from one sample sequenced in a study of blood T cell repertoires in COVID-19. Produced via immunoSEQ multiplex PCR; TCRdb's table is partial and in-frame only. The table shows more than 75,000 clones, with around 88% occurring only once. The sample taken for sequencing was peripheral blood. The source of these receptors is a man aged 25 to 45 with acute or convalescent COVID-19.

The genes are TRBV30 and TRBJ2-7; TRBD2 matches at 12 bases. CDR1 and CDR2 from the germline V gene are GTSNPN and SVGIG (reference sequence). This CDR3 is built from 14 residues. For the CDR3, the DNA is TGTGCTTGGGGTCTAGCGGGAGGGCCCTACGAGCAGTACTTC. Encoded protein: CAWGLAGGPYEQYF.

The chain couples TRBV28 to TRBJ1-2; the D gene is possibly TRBD1 (5 bases). The V end lost 5 bases, the J end lost 4 bases, and 11 bases lay between the germline ends. CDR1 MDHEN and CDR2 SYDVKM come from the germline V gene. The CDR3 consists of 13 residues. CDR3 in DNA: TGTGCCAGCAGTGTCGGGGGTGGCTATGGCTACACCTTC. Translation: CASSVGGGYGYTF.

This clone has only one observation. The chain links TRBV30 to TRBJ1-5; D call uncertain. From germline, CDR1 is GTSNPN and CDR2 SVGIG (reference sequence). CDR3 length equals 13 residues. Trimming cost V 2 bases and J 4 bases, with 9 bases left between them. DNA for the CDR3: TGTGCCTGGAGTCAGACAATAAATCAGCCCCAGCATTTT. It specifies CAWSQTINQPQHF. Supplemented by reference TRBV30 and TRBJ1-5, the full variable domain reads SQTIHQWPATLVQPVGSPLSLECTVEGTSNPNLYWYRQAAGRGLQLLFYSVGIGQISSEVPQNLSASRPQDRQFILSSKKLLLSDSGFYLCAWSQTINQPQHFGDGTRLSIL.

This chain connects TRBV27 to TRBJ2-1, with TRBD2 matching 13 bases. J gave up 7 bases and V 3 bases, and 9 bases lay outside the gene matches. In germline, CDR1 is MNHEY, CDR2 SMNVEV (reference sequence). This CDR3 has 17 amino acids. In nucleotides, the CDR3 is TGTGCCAGCAGTTTCGCGGGACTAGCGGGATCTGGGAATGAGCAGTTCTTC. Translated, it gives CASSFAGLAGSGNEQFF.

The gene calls are TRBV27 and TRBJ2-5; D may be TRBD2 (5 bases). The germline V gene has CDR1 MNHEY and CDR2 SMNVEV (reference sequence). The CDR3 contains 14 residues. V was shortened by 9 bases and J by 5 bases, with 19 bases between the two germline ends. CDR3 region: CASQEVAQGETQYF. The CDR3 DNA is TGTGCCAGTCAGGAGGTGGCCCAAGGGGAGACCCAGTACTTC.

The CDR3: CASSSRALKPQHF. The CDR3 DNA follows: TGTGCCAGCAGTTCCAGGGCTTTAAAGCCCCAGCATTTT. V and J are TRBV12-3 or TRBV12-4 and TRBJ1-5, with a possible D match to TRBD1 (5 bases). The CDR3 is made up of 13 amino acids. V lost 4 bases, J lost 8 bases, and 12 bases lay in between.

The J gene is TRBJ1-6, the V gene TRBV11-2; the D gene is possibly TRBD1 (5 bases). The CDR3 covers 14 residues. Per germline, CDR1 SGHAT and CDR2 FQNNGV. Trimming stripped 6 bases from V and 7 bases from J, with 13 bases between. CDR3 DNA sequence: TGTGCCAGCAGGGGGGGTTCCGCGAATTCACCCCTCCACTTT. It specifies CASRGGSANSPLHF.

This CDR3 is CASSYSREGRDYGYTF. The CDR3 DNA follows: TGTGCCAGCAGTTACTCCAGAGAGGGTAGGGACTATGGCTACACCTTC. This chain links TRBV6-5 with TRBJ1-2, with no clear D. Germline values: CDR1 MNHEY, CDR2 SVGAGI. V lost 0 bases and J 3 bases, leaving 14 bases between the germline ends. This CDR3 contains 16 residues.

V gene TRBV3-1 (or the pseudogene TRBV3-2) combines with J gene TRBJ2-1, with 7 bases identical to TRBD2. From germline, CDR1 is LGHDT and CDR2 YNNKEL (reference sequence). The CDR3 is 17 amino acids. V shed 1 base, J shed 3 bases, and the junction held 9 bases outside the gene matches. DNA for the CDR3: TGTGCCAGCAGCCAAGGCGGCCGGGACTACAACTACAATGAGCAGTTCTTC. Its protein product is CASSQGGRDYNYNEQFF.

In DNA form, the CDR3 reads TGTGCCAGCAGCTCCCCCGGGGCAGATACGCAGTATTTT. It is translated as CASSSPGADTQYF. The rearrangement links TRBV7-2 to TRBJ2-3, with TRBD2 as a possible D gene (5 bases). CDR3 length equals 13 residues. V lost 4 bases and J 4 bases, leaving 9 bases between the germline ends. Germline V lookup: CDR1 SGHTA, CDR2 FQGNSA.

The chain combines TRBV11-1 with TRBJ2-6; D not certain. V was shortened by 2 bases and J by 0 bases, with 5 bases between the two germline ends. This CDR3 contains 15 residues. CDR1 is SGHAT and CDR2 is FQDESV in the germline V gene (reference sequence). CDR3 nucleotide sequence: TGTGCCAGCAGCTTAATCAACTCTGGGGCCAACGTCCTGACTTTC. This codes for CASSLINSGANVLTF.

This chain connects TRBV28 to TRBJ2-7; no reliable D call. V lost 8 bases and J 2 bases, leaving 7 bases between the germline ends. The germline gives CDR1 MDHEN, CDR2 SYDVKM. The CDR3 has 11 residues. The CDR3 bases are TGTGCCAGCGGGCCAACCTACGAGCAGTACTTC. Its protein product is CASGPTYEQYF.

The chain links TRBV10-1 to TRBJ2-3; TRBD1 might be the D (5 bases). The CDR3 is made up of 13 amino acids. Germline CDR1 reads WNHNN; CDR2 reads SYGVQD (reference sequence). V gave up 7 bases and J gave up 6 bases, with 14 bases separating them. The CDR3 is CASTRQTPDTQYF. CDR3 in DNA: TGCGCCAGCACCAGACAGACGCCTGATACGCAGTATTTT.

The chain links TRBV4-3 to TRBJ2-3; D call uncertain. The CDR3 contains 16 residues. Deletions cut 0 bases from V and 0 bases from J, with 10 bases between. Germline CDR1 and CDR2: LGHNA and YSLEER. The CDR3 is CASSQEWAPSTDTQYF. CDR3 nucleotide sequence: TGCGCCAGCAGCCAAGAATGGGCTCCTAGCACAGATACGCAGTATTTT.

V is TRBV19 and J is TRBJ2-7; D is undetermined. The V gene's germline CDR1 is LNHDA and CDR2 SQIVND (reference sequence). V shed 6 bases and J shed 1 base, with 16 bases lying between them. The CDR3 totals 15 residues. CDR3 protein: CASRRSLSQSYEQYF. The CDR3 DNA reads TGTGCCAGTAGGAGAAGCCTAAGCCAATCCTACGAGCAGTACTTC.

The chain has TRBV18 and TRBJ2-1; no firm D call. With 2 bases removed from V and 3 bases from J, the gap between germline ends came to 14 bases. Germline V lookup: CDR1 KGHSH, CDR2 LQKENI. The length of the CDR3 is 16 residues. The CDR3 here is CASSPISTTNYNEQFF. Written as DNA, the CDR3 is TGTGCCAGCTCACCAATCTCAACTACCAACTACAATGAGCAGTTCTTC.

This clone has just a few counts. The chain employs TRBV28 and TRBJ1-5; D perhaps matches TRBD1 (5 bases). There are 15 residues in the CDR3. Trimming took 5 bases from V and 6 from J, leaving 17 bases between them. Germline CDR1 MDHEN, CDR2 SYDVKM. CDR3 in DNA: TGTGCCAGCAGTCGCCTTTTAGGGGAAAGTCAGCCCCAGCATTTT. Translating gives CASSRLLGESQPQHF.

V and J are TRBV5-6 and TRBJ2-3, with D hard to call. Trimming shortened V by 3 bases and J by 0 bases, and 11 bases separated the two germline ends. CDR3 length equals 15 residues. From germline, CDR1 is SGHDT and CDR2 YYEEEE. In DNA, the CDR3 is TGTGCCAGCAGCTATAGCAGCTCTAGCACAGATACGCAGTATTTT. Protein: CASSYSSSSTDTQYF.

This clone was seen just once. The chain employs TRBV20-1 and TRBJ2-7; weak D call: TRBD2 (5 bases). The germline gives CDR1 DFQATT, CDR2 SNEGSKA (reference sequence). This CDR3 is 11 amino acids long. V was trimmed by 4 bases and J by 3 bases, leaving 7 bases between them. The CDR3 sequence is CSATRGYEQYF. The CDR3 bases are TGCAGTGCTACCCGGGGCTACGAGCAGTACTTC.

This chain joins TRBV28 and TRBJ1-4; D is ambiguous. Trimming removed 2 bases at V and 13 bases at J, with 11 bases between. CDR1 and CDR2 from the germline V gene are MDHEN and SYDVKM. The CDR3 spans 12 residues. CDR3 amino acids: CASSLEVRGLFF. The DNA of the CDR3 is TGTGCCAGCAGTTTAGAGGTCCGGGGACTGTTTTTT.

V is TRBV24-1 and J is TRBJ2-1, with D perhaps TRBD2 (7 bases). Trimming pared 7 bases from V and 4 bases from J, leaving 19 bases between. CDR3 length: 16 amino acids. Germline V gene lookup returns CDR1 KGHDR and CDR2 SFDVKD. The CDR3 reads CATSRTGGGGYNEQFF. CDR3 in DNA: TGTGCCACCAGCCGAACGGGGGGAGGGGGTTACAATGAGCAGTTCTTC.

The rearrangement links TRBV5-1 to TRBJ2-1; 8 bases fit TRBD1. The CDR3 consists of 15 residues. V shed 0 bases and J 8 bases; nucleotides not matched to a gene: 7. The germline gives CDR1 SGHRS, CDR2 YFSETQ. CDR3 region: CASSLVGTGGDEQFF. The CDR3 bases are TGCGCCAGCAGCTTGGTTGGGACAGGAGGGGATGAGCAGTTCTTC.

The chain links TRBV5-1 to TRBJ1-3; D is uncertain. Germline values: CDR1 SGHRS, CDR2 YFSETQ. This CDR3 is 15 amino acids long. Trimming took off 8 bases at V and 3 bases at J, with 18 bases between the two ends. Here the CDR3 reads CASTEEGLYGNTIYF. The DNA for the CDR3 is TGCGCCAGTACAGAGGAGGGATTGTATGGAAACACCATATATTTT.

The chain is built from TRBV5-1 and TRBJ1-1; TRBD1 matches 9 bases. In germline, CDR1 is SGHRS, CDR2 YFSETQ. CDR3 length: 13 residues. V lost 4 bases and J lost 7; bases outside the gene matches: 5. The DNA for the CDR3 is TGCGCCAGCAGCAACGACAGGGGGATTGAAGCTTTCTTT. Residues: CASSNDRGIEAFF.

The V and J genes are TRBV2 and TRBJ2-2, with 10 bases fitting TRBD2. Germline CDR1 reads SNHLY; CDR2 reads FYNNEI. The V segment lost 6 bases and the J segment 6 bases; nucleotides outside the gene matches: 13. The CDR3 extends over 17 amino acids. The CDR3 coding sequence is TGTGCCAGCAGGTACGCCGGACTAGCGGACCTCCCCGGGGAGCTGTTTTTT. Protein sequence: CASRYAGLADLPGELFF.

The V gene is TRBV6-2 or TRBV6-3, the J gene TRBJ2-7; TRBD2 matches at 8 bases. CDR3 length: 14 amino acids. Germline V lookup: CDR1 MNHEY, CDR2 SVGEGT. V dropped 4 bases and J dropped 4; count of bases not matched to a gene: 6. CDR3: CASSLTGGTYEQYF. In nucleotides, the CDR3 is TGTGCCAGCAGTTTAACGGGAGGGACATACGAGCAGTACTTC.